Listed below are T cell receptor beta chains from one sample, sequenced in a study of shared clonotypes between healthy human individuals. Libraries were prepared by immunoSEQ multiplex PCR; TCRdb keeps only in-frame clonotypes and omits some of them. The sample yields about 2.4 million clones, 90% to 95% seen once. The sequencing input was naive CD4+ T cells from PBMCs. Receptors were obtained from a man aged 18 to 30 in good health. Some clones in this sample may be carry-over from other donors' samples. CDR3s include the opening cysteine and the closing phenylalanine or tryptophan. D genes are given only for firm matches. Part of the rows lack a size; the others show once, few, many or a class for expanded clones.

CDR3	DNA	size	V	J	D
CASRGQGSTEAFF	TGTGCCAGCAGGGGACAGGGGAGCACTGAAGCTTTCTTT	NA	TRBV2	TRBJ1-1	TRBD1
CASTKLRGRTGANVLTF	TGTGCCAGCACCAAACTCAGGGGGCGTACTGGGGCCAACGTCCTGACTTTC	NA	TRBV7-6	TRBJ2-6	TRBD1
CASSLIGQGAAQYF	TGCGCCAGCAGCTTGATAGGACAGGGGGCGGCCCAGTACTTC	NA	TRBV5-1	TRBJ2-5	TRBD1
CASSFGQPSTDTQYF	TGTGCCAGCAGCTTCGGACAACCTAGCACAGATACGCAGTATTTT	once	TRBV9	TRBJ2-3	NA
CASSLNRGPISYEQYF	TGTGCCAGCTCACTGAACAGGGGACCAATTTCCTACGAGCAGTACTTC	NA	TRBV18	TRBJ2-7	TRBD1
CASSPRSGNEKLFF	TGTGCCAGCAGCCCCCGGTCCGGGAATGAAAAACTGTTTTTT	NA	TRBV9	TRBJ1-4	NA
CASSRGFKNEKLFF	TGTGCCAGCAGCCGCGGGTTTAAGAATGAAAAACTGTTTTTT	NA	TRBV2	TRBJ1-4	NA
CASSLTSGRVYEQYF	TGTGCCAGCAGCCTTACTAGCGGGAGAGTATACGAGCAGTACTTC	NA	TRBV7-2	TRBJ2-7	TRBD2
CASRGQGLDTQYF	TGTGCCAGCCGAGGGCAGGGGTTGGATACGCAGTATTTT	NA	TRBV9	TRBJ2-3	NA
CASSFQDRNYGYTF	TGTGCCAGCAGCTTTCAAGACAGGAACTATGGCTACACCTTC	NA	TRBV11-2	TRBJ1-2	NA